This T cell receptor (beta chain) was captured in a study of Tregs in tolerant kidney transplant recipients. A word on this clone: Read sequence stops 3 residues before the CDR3 end, and the germline J gene provides the missing end.

Trimming stripped 2 bases from V and 3 bases from J, with 14 bases between. The germline CDR1 and CDR2 sequences are SGHAT and FQNNGV. The CDR3 loop spans 15 amino acids. Unstimulated regulatory T cells (CD4+CD25+CD127-), CD4+CD25- non-regulatory cells, CD4 and CD8 cells were FACS-sorted from thawed PBMCs. Measured with immunoSEQ multiplex PCR; TCRdb has only the in-frame clones, and not every one. The sample includes about 48,000 clones. This specimen was CD4+ T cells from blood, taken before the transplant. The sequence came from a human donor who received a combined kidney and bone marrow transplant. The V and J genes are TRBV11-2 and TRBJ2-7, with TRBD1 as a possible D gene (6 bases). The part of the CDR3 DNA that was read is TGTGCCAGCAGCTTACAGGTCGGACAGTACTACGAG. Translating gives CASSLQVGQYYE. The CDR3 reads in full as CASSLQVGQYYEQYF.